This note documents a single T cell receptor (beta chain) sequence. Using immunoSEQ multiplex PCR, the repertoire was profiled, and TCRdb retains in-frame clones only, with some absent. The sample shows around 130,000 clones, roughly 96% of them seen only once. These data are taken from a study of T cell changes during pregnancy in multiple sclerosis. This CDR3 region has 16 residues. The germline V gene encodes CDR1 SGHTA and CDR2 FQGNSA. Unmatched junction bases numbered 5, after V lost 0 bases and J lost 0 bases. The source material was peripheral blood, sampled after pregnancy. The TCR comes from a female donor with multiple sclerosis, enrolled in a pregnancy study. The chain has TRBV7-2 and TRBJ2-7; 7 positions match TRBD1. The CDR3 here is CASSLAGTASSYEQYF. CDR3 sequence (DNA): TGTGCCAGCAGCTTAGCTGGGACAGCTAGCTCCTACGAGCAGTACTTC.